This is a list of T cell receptor beta chains from one sample in a study of prognosis after radiotherapy for stage I lung cancer. From the multiplex PCR reads, TCRdb called clonotypes with MiXCR, one entry per CDR3 protein. The sample lists around 16,000 distinct CDR3 sequences, under 55% seen once, with about two fifths in the top ten. The sequencing here drew on PBMCs, taken before or after stereotactic body radiation therapy (not recorded which). The source of these receptors is a donor of 50 years or more with non-small cell lung cancer. CDR3s include the opening cysteine and the closing phenylalanine or tryptophan. A D gene is named only where the DNA matches it firmly. Size is omitted from some rows. Given values are once, few, many or a class for expanded clones.

J: TRBJ1-5; D: -; V: TRBV6-1; size: many; DNA: TGTGCCAGCAGCTTAGAGTACCGGGCCAACTTCAATCAGCCCCAGCATTTT; CDR3: CASSLEYRANFNQPQHF
J: TRBJ2-2; D: -; V: TRBV11-3; size: -; DNA: TGTGCCAGCAGCTCAATCCATTACAGGATGAACACCGGGGAGCTGTTTTTT; CDR3: CASSSIHYRMNTGELFF
J: TRBJ1-6; D: -; V: TRBV18; size: many; DNA: TGTGCCAGCTCCCCCGGGAAATCTCCACCCCTCCACTTT; CDR3: CASSPGKSPPLHF
J: TRBJ1-6; D: -; V: TRBV10-2; size: many; DNA: TGCGCCAGCAGTGAGACGGCGGGAGGTGATTCACCCCTCCACTTT; CDR3: CASSETAGGDSPLHF
J: TRBJ2-6; D: -; V: TRBV12-3/TRBV12-4; size: medium-sized; DNA: TGTGCCAGCAGTTTATCGGTTTCTGGGGCCAACGTCCTGACTTTC; CDR3: CASSLSVSGANVLTF
J: TRBJ2-5; D: TRBD2; V: TRBV18; size: few; DNA: TGTGCCAGCTCACCAAATGTGCTAGCGGGCAGGAGGGGCCAAGAGACCCAGTACTTC; CDR3: CASSPNVLAGRRGQETQYF
J: TRBJ2-2; D: -; V: TRBV11-2; size: many; DNA: TGTGCCAGCAGCCTAGGACCCTCTAGGGCCCGGAACACCGGGGAGCTGTTTTTT; CDR3: CASSLGPSRARNTGELFF
J: TRBJ2-2; D: -; V: TRBV12-3/TRBV12-4; size: many; DNA: TGTGCCAGCAGTTTAGTACCGATGAACACCGGGGAGCTGTTTTTT; CDR3: CASSLVPMNTGELFF
J: TRBJ1-2; D: TRBD1; V: TRBV18; size: many; DNA: TGTGCCAGCTCTCACGGGACAGGCTATGGCTACACCTTC; CDR3: CASSHGTGYGYTF
J: TRBJ1-6; D: -; V: TRBV6-1; size: -; DNA: TGTGCCAGCAATAACGACCGCGCAACTAGTAATTCACCCCTCAACTTT; CDR3: CASNNDRATSNSPLNF
J: TRBJ2-7; D: -; V: TRBV20-1; size: -; DNA: TGCAGTGCTAGAGCGGCAGGGACCTACGATCATTACTTC; CDR3: CSARAAGTYDHYF
J: TRBJ2-7; D: -; V: TRBV16; size: many; DNA: TGTGCCAGCAGCCAAAGTTACGAGCAGTACTTC; CDR3: CASSQSYEQYF
J: TRBJ1-2; D: -; V: TRBV14; size: -; DNA: TGTGCCAGCAGCCAAGACCAGCTGACCTACCTCTATGGCTACACCTTC; CDR3: CASSQDQLTYLYGYTF
J: TRBJ2-5; D: -; V: TRBV9; size: many; DNA: TGTGCCAGCAGCGTAGGAGTCCTTCAGGAGACCCAGTACTTC; CDR3: CASSVGVLQETQYF